Each of the 5 T cell receptor beta chains below was sequenced from the same sample in a study of response to subunit inactivated influenza vaccine. TCRdb independently ran MiXCR on the RT-PCR reads; one entry per CDR3 protein. The data show more than 450,000 distinct CDR3 sequences, about an eighth seen once. Here the sequenced sample was PBMCs from blood, taken on the day of vaccination. These receptors all stem from a man aged 50 or older who received an inactivated influenza vaccine.

This chain uses TRBV20-1 with TRBJ2-6; 7 positions match TRBD2. CDR1 and CDR2 (germline): DFQATT, SNEGSKA (reference sequence). This CDR3 region has 14 residues. V gave up 6 bases and J gave up 3 bases; unmatched junction bases: 5. CDR3 amino acids: CSALGGYGANVLTF. For the CDR3, the DNA is TGCAGTGCCCTGGGAGGGTATGGGGCCAACGTCCTGACTTTC.

This clonotype was recorded at least ten times. V is TRBV7-6 and J is TRBJ2-7, with D perhaps TRBD1 (5 bases). The CDR3 is 14 residues long. The V gene's germline CDR1 is SGHVS and CDR2 FNYEAQ. Deletions cut 5 bases from V and 4 bases from J, with 15 bases between. CDR3 sequence (DNA): TGTGCCAGCAGCCCAGGGAATGGTCCTTACGAGCAGTACTTC. Its protein is CASSPGNGPYEQYF.

This clonotype was seen repeatedly, ten times or more. The chain combines TRBV20-1 with TRBJ1-2; the D gene is possibly TRBD1 (5 bases). Germline CDR1 and CDR2: DFQATT and SNEGSKA (reference sequence). The CDR3 has 14 residues. Trimming cost V 6 bases and J 2 bases, with 16 bases left between them. The CDR3 DNA reads TGCAGTGCCGGGGGAGGGGCGGAAAACTATGGCTACACCTTC. Protein: CSAGGGAENYGYTF.

The chain uses TRBV20-1 and TRBJ2-3; 9 bases line up with TRBD1. With V trimmed by 6 bases and J by 0 bases, 7 bases remained unmatched. The V gene's germline CDR1 is DFQATT and CDR2 SNEGSKA (reference sequence). The CDR3 runs to 15 residues. The CDR3 DNA sequence: TGCAGTGCCATTGACAGGGGGGGTAGCACAGATACGCAGTATTTT. It codes for CSAIDRGGSTDTQYF.

The chain carries TRBV6-2 or TRBV6-3 and TRBJ2-7; TRBD2 might be the D (6 bases). The germline V and J ends were trimmed by 8 bases and 6 bases, with 11 bases remaining between them. The CDR3 loop spans 11 amino acids. Germline CDR1 reads MNHEY; CDR2 reads SVGEGT. Written as DNA, the CDR3 is TGTGCCAGCCGGGACTCTCGCGAGCAGTACTTC. It yields the protein CASRDSREQYF.